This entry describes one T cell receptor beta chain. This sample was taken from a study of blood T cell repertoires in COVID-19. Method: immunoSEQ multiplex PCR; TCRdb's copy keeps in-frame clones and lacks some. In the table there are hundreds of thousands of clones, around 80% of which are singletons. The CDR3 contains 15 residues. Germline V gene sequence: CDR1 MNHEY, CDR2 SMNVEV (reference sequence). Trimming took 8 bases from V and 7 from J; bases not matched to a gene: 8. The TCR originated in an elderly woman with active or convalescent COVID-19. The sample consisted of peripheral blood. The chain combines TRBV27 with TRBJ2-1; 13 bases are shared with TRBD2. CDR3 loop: CASELAGGSVNEQFF. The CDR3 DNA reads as TGTGCCAGCGAACTAGCGGGAGGGAGCGTGAATGAGCAGTTCTTC.